This is a list of T cell receptor beta chains from one sample in a study of control samples from healthy donors and cancer patients. This table comes from immunoSEQ multiplex PCR, and its TCRdb copy is limited to in-frame clones, with some not included. The table shows 60,000 to 75,000 clones, with approximately 89% occurring only once. The sample taken for sequencing was PBMCs. The receptors were sampled from a woman aged 45-60 years with head and neck cancer. Both conserved end residues are part of each CDR3. D genes are given only for firm matches. Only some rows state a clone size, as once, few, many or a class for expanded clones.

D	size	J	V	CDR3	DNA
.	.	TRBJ1-1	TRBV14	CASSQEGGVTEAFF	TGTGCCAGCAGCCAAGAAGGAGGGGTCACTGAAGCTTTCTTT
.	.	TRBJ2-7	TRBV27	CASSLSGTRYEQYF	TGTGCCAGCAGTTTATCGGGGACACGCTACGAGCAGTACTTC
.	.	TRBJ2-3	TRBV13	CASSLADTQYF	TGTGCCAGCAGCTTAGCAGATACGCAGTATTTT
.	once	TRBJ1-4	TRBV6-5	CASTKQATNEKLFF	TGTGCCAGCACGAAACAGGCAACTAATGAAAAACTGTTTTTT
.	.	TRBJ2-2	TRBV7-6	CASSLAQGGTGELFF	TGTGCCAGCAGCTTAGCTCAAGGGGGCACCGGGGAGCTGTTTTTT
.	.	TRBJ1-4	TRBV4-1	CASSQDWGLNEKLFF	TGCGCCAGCAGCCAAGATTGGGGGCTTAATGAAAAACTGTTTTTT
.	few	TRBJ2-1	TRBV14	CASSQHRTGGQFF	TGTGCCAGCAGCCAACATAGGACGGGCGGGCAGTTCTTC
.	.	TRBJ2-5	TRBV4-3	CASSQDRGHETQYF	TGCGCCAGCAGCCAAGACAGGGGTCACGAGACCCAGTACTTC
.	.	TRBJ1-1	TRBV9	CASSRSGGATNTEAFF	TGTGCCAGCAGCAGGTCGGGGGGCGCGACGAACACTGAAGCTTTCTTT
.	.	TRBJ2-2	TRBV20-1	CSARDERELFF	TGCAGTGCTAGAGATGAGAGGGAGCTGTTTTTT
.	.	TRBJ2-5	TRBV6-5	CASTGGRGETQYF	TGTGCCAGCACCGGGGGGCGGGGAGAGACCCAGTACTTC
TRBD2	.	TRBJ2-1	TRBV5-1	CASSAIAGGYNEQFF	TGCGCCAGCAGCGCCATAGCGGGGGGATACAATGAGCAGTTCTTC
.	.	TRBJ2-6	TRBV6-5	CASTPEGAGANVLTF	TGTGCCAGCACCCCGGAGGGCGCTGGGGCCAACGTCCTGACTTTC
TRBD2	.	TRBJ2-3	TRBV5-1	CASSLAVAGRTDTQYF	TGCGCCAGCAGCTTGGCGGTAGCGGGGCGCACAGATACGCAGTATTTT
TRBD2	.	TRBJ2-7	TRBV28	CASTWTSGSSSYEQYF	TGTGCCAGCACCTGGACTAGCGGGTCGAGCTCCTACGAGCAGTACTTC